Given below is one T cell receptor (beta chain) in context. Its specificity is not known. Oncomine TCR Beta short-read sequencing was applied to DNA from cultured CD4+ T cells. Investigators obtained genomic DNA by extraction from cultured CD4+ T cells. TCRdb re-called the PCR reads through MiXCR, storing one row per CDR3 protein. The sample yields 15,000 to 20,000 distinct CDR3 sequences, roughly 71% seen once. Treatment described: roughly 10-day PBMC culture with coronavirus spike peptide pools or control peptides (ViraFEST assay). ViraFEST used peptide pools to expand antigen-specific T cells and subsequently sequenced their TCRs. This sample is part of a study of vaccination and CD4 T cells after COVID-19. Study at large: Each post-COVID sample was drawn after diagnosis, and the median interval was approximately 100 days (range 35 to 161).

Overall study findings and caveats: Spike mono-reactivity marked 304 of 307 vaccine-specific clones in convalescent patients.

The material sequenced was CD4+ T cells from blood, cultured in vitro. The clonotype comes from a human donor who had recovered from COVID-19.

The CDR3: CAISDDSTDTQYF. CDR3 sequence (DNA): TGTGCCATCAGTGACGACAGCACAGATACGCAGTATTTT. J is TRBJ2-3 and V is TRBV10-3; D is ambiguous. The CDR3 length is 13 residues. Germline V gives CDR1 ENHRY, CDR2 SYGVKD. V lost 3 bases and J lost 0, with 4 bases in between.